Following are 10 T cell receptor beta chains from one sample sequenced in a study of blood T cells in healthy people across ages. For the second PCR, which ran for about 6 to 12 cycles, a sample-barcoded 5' primer and a J-beta primer mix were used. Using its own MiXCR run on the 5' RACE reads, TCRdb lists one record per CDR3 protein. The sample lists 600,000 to 1,000,000 distinct CDR3 sequences; nearly 60% were seen once. The sample was blood. The receptors derive from a man aged 30 to 39 in good health.

This clonotype has more than one count but fewer than ten. The chain uses TRBV2 and TRBJ2-1, with 8 bases identical to TRBD2. The germline gives CDR1 SNHLY, CDR2 FYNNEI. Germline trimming cut 11 bases from V and 6 bases from J; bases unmatched to any gene: 15. The CDR3 is 15 residues long. CDR3 loop: CAGRRVAGYRNEQFF. In nucleotides, the CDR3 is TGTGCCGGAAGACGGGTAGCGGGGTATCGCAATGAGCAGTTCTTC.

The chain recombines TRBV12-3 or TRBV12-4 with TRBJ2-3, with D perhaps matching TRBD1 (5 bases). V was cut by 2 bases and J by 11 bases, with 17 bases left in between. The CDR3 has 14 residues. CDR3 region: CASSLRGRRSGQYF. The CDR3 nucleotides read TGTGCCAGCAGTTTAAGGGGTCGTAGGTCTGGGCAGTATTTT.

The chain combines TRBV25-1 with TRBJ2-7; a possible D gene is TRBD1 (6 bases). The CDR3 runs 13 residues. V shed 3 bases and J shed 4 bases, with 10 bases lying between them. Looked up from germline, CDR1 is MGHDK and CDR2 is SYGVNS. The CDR3 loop reads CASSDTGRYEQYF. CDR3 DNA: TGTGCCAGCAGTGACACAGGGCGGTACGAGCAGTACTTC.

This chain connects TRBV10-3 to TRBJ2-1; D is possibly TRBD1 or TRBD2 (5 bases each). Germline-derived CDR1 and CDR2 are ENHRY and SYGVKD. The CDR3 length is 15 residues. V was cut by 10 bases and J by 3 bases, with 19 bases left in between. The DNA of the CDR3 is TGTGCCACTAAGTCGGGGCACAGGCTCTACAATGAGCAGTTCTTC. Translated: CATKSGHRLYNEQFF.

The chain joins TRBV4-1 to TRBJ2-2, with D perhaps matching TRBD2 (5 bases). In germline, CDR1 is MGHRA, CDR2 YSYEKL. The V gene lost 3 bases and the J gene lost 6 bases, with 14 bases spanning the gap. This CDR3 is 15 amino acids long. CDR3 sequence: CASSQEQRVPGELFF. The CDR3 coding sequence is TGCGCCAGCAGCCAGGAGCAGAGGGTCCCCGGGGAGCTGTTTTTT.

The chain joins TRBV25-1 to TRBJ2-4; possible D gene TRBD1, 5 bases. CDR3 length equals 11 residues. Germline CDR1 is MGHDK and CDR2 is SYGVNS. V gave up 9 bases and J gave up 8 bases, with 11 bases separating them. This CDR3 reads CASTQGYIQYF. The DNA for the CDR3 is TGTGCCAGTACGCAGGGTTACATTCAGTACTTC. The full variable domain, rest sourced from reference TRBV25-1 and TRBJ2-4, is EADIYQTPRYLVIGTGKKITLECSQTMGHDKMYWYQQDPGMELHLIHYSYGVNSTEKGDLSSESTVSRIRTEHFPLTLESARPSHTSQYLCASTQGYIQYFGAGTRLSVL.

This chain links TRBV29-1 with TRBJ2-1, with D hard to call. Germline loops: CDR1 SQVTM, CDR2 ANQGSEA. The CDR3 sequence is 15 residues long. Trimming removed 3 bases at V and 0 bases at J, with 12 bases between. CDR3: CSVEGKSSSYNEQFF. CDR3 coding DNA: TGCAGCGTTGAGGGGAAGTCCAGCTCCTACAATGAGCAGTTCTTC.

The sample holds a few counts of this clonotype. The chain recombines TRBV4-2 with TRBJ2-5; 13 positions agree with TRBD2. Matching the DNA end better, TRBJ2-7 makes the J call doubtful. This CDR3 comprises 16 residues. Germline CDR1 and CDR2: LGHNA and YNFKEQ. CDR3 amino acids: CASSQLGTSGAYEQYF. DNA of the CDR3: TGTGCCAGCAGCCAACTGGGGACTAGCGGGGCTTACGAGCAGTACTTC.

The J gene is TRBJ2-7, the V gene TRBV11-2; 9 bases fit TRBD2. Germline CDR1 is SGHAT and CDR2 is FQNNGV. The ends lost 8 bases at V and 2 bases at J; junction bases unmatched: 10. The CDR3 has 15 amino acids. The CDR3 nucleotides are TGTGCCAGCCCCCGGTCTGCTAGCGGGACCTACGAGCAGTACTTC. Translated: CASPRSASGTYEQYF.

This clonotype was seen only a few times. Germline and junction disagree at one end, which may indicate a read error. The V and J genes are TRBV7-2 and TRBJ2-5; D is uncertain. The CDR3 length is 16 residues. From germline, CDR1 is SGHTA and CDR2 FQGNSA. As DNA, the CDR3 is TGTGCCAGCAGCTTAGCGCTTCGGACCTACCAAGAGGCCCAGTACTTC. It is translated as CASSLALRTYQEAQYF.